These 20 T cell receptor beta chains came from one sample sequenced in a study of cytomegalovirus exposure and HLA in healthy donors. A multiplex PCR was run with 60 Vbeta primers and 13 Jbeta primers. Sequencing was performed with immunoSEQ multiplex PCR; in TCRdb, only in-frame clones are kept and a portion is missing. This repertoire shows more than 90,000 clones, approximately 80% found once; its top ten account for less than 8.5%. Sequencing was performed on PBMCs. The receptors come from a female donor in good health and CMV-seronegative.

The rearrangement uses TRBV5-1 and TRBJ1-6; the match to TRBD1 covers 8 bases. This CDR3 comprises 15 residues. V shed 0 bases and J 7 bases; nucleotides not matched to a gene: 3. From germline, CDR1 is SGHRS and CDR2 YFSETQ. CDR3 in DNA: TGCGCCAGCAGCTTGGTGTCAGGGGGCAATTCACCCCTCCACTTT. Translating it yields CASSLVSGGNSPLHF.

The J gene is TRBJ1-2, the V gene TRBV6-5, with D perhaps matching TRBD1 (6 bases). The CDR3 extends over 15 amino acids. Between the trimmed V and J ends, which lost 4 bases and 7 bases, there was a span of 19 bases. The germline V gene has CDR1 MNHEY and CDR2 SVGAGI. In DNA, the CDR3 is TGTGCCAGCAGTTGGGGGGGGGTAGGGGGAGGTGGCTACACCTTC. Translating it yields CASSWGGVGGGGYTF.

This clone was seen just once. The chain couples TRBV7-3 to TRBJ2-5; D not certain. Trimming took off 2 bases at V and 2 bases at J, with 6 bases between the two ends. In germline, CDR1 is SGHTA, CDR2 FQGTGA. The CDR3 is 13 residues long. DNA of the CDR3: TGTGCCAGCAGCTTAGTCGGTCAAGAGACCCAGTACTTC. Translated, it gives CASSLVGQETQYF.

The chain links TRBV13 to TRBJ2-5, with 7 bases that match TRBD1. Germline loops: CDR1 PRHDT, CDR2 FYEKMQ (reference sequence). The CDR3 loop spans 15 amino acids. Germline trimming cut 4 bases from V and 7 bases from J; bases unmatched to any gene: 12. CDR3 sequence reads: CASSSKRDSRGTQYF. Written as DNA, the CDR3 is TGTGCCAGCAGCTCCAAACGGGACAGTCGTGGGACCCAGTACTTC.

V and J are TRBV7-3 and TRBJ2-5; 10 nucleotides align to TRBD2. The CDR3 contains 16 residues. Germline CDR1 and CDR2: SGHTA and FQGTGA. The V segment lost 1 base and the J segment 5 bases; nucleotides outside the gene matches: 7. The DNA of the CDR3 is TGTGCCAGCAGCTTAATTCCAGCGGGGGGGCAGGAGACCCAGTACTTC. Its protein is CASSLIPAGGQETQYF.

The chain joins TRBV7-3 to TRBJ2-7, with 7 bases that match TRBD1. Trimming cost V 5 bases and J 6 bases; bases outside gene matches: 7. Germline lookup yields CDR1 SGHTA and CDR2 FQGTGA. The CDR3 extends over 13 amino acids. For the CDR3, the DNA is TGTGCCAGCAGCCGTGACAGGGCGGGCGAGCAGTACTTC. Translation gives CASSRDRAGEQYF. The complete variable domain, with remaining parts taken from reference TRBV7-3 and TRBJ2-7, reads GAGVSQTPSNKVTEKGKYVELRCDPISGHTALYWYRQSLGQGPEFLIYFQGTGAADDSGLPNDRFFAVRPEGSVSTLKIQRTERGDSAVYLCASSRDRAGEQYFGPGTRLTVT.

In its sample, this clone was seen once. The rearrangement links TRBV2 to TRBJ2-7; D ambiguous. This CDR3 region has 13 residues. Per germline, CDR1 SNHLY and CDR2 FYNNEI. V lost 1 base and J 2 bases, leaving 6 bases between the germline ends. CDR3 nucleotides: TGTGCCAGCAGTGAAGGTCCCACCTACGAGCAGTACTTC. Residues: CASSEGPTYEQYF.

CDR3 residues: CSVGTGTGGGQPQHF. The CDR3 DNA sequence: TGCAGCGTTGGGACCGGGACAGGGGGCGGGCAGCCCCAGCATTTT. The V and J genes are TRBV29-1 and TRBJ1-5; TRBD1 matches 12 bases. The CDR3 runs 15 residues. Germline V gene lookup returns CDR1 SQVTM and CDR2 ANQGSEA. Trimming took 4 bases from V and 7 from J; bases not matched to a gene: 8.

This clone has only one observation. The genes are TRBV11-2 and TRBJ2-3, with TRBD2 matching over 8 bases. The germline CDR1 and CDR2 sequences are SGHAT and FQNNGV. The CDR3 runs 13 residues. The V gene end was trimmed by 11 bases and the J gene end by 7 bases; junction bases not matched to a gene: 11. CDR3 region: CAAGGLNGNTQYF. DNA of the CDR3: TGTGCCGCGGGGGGACTGAATGGAAATACGCAGTATTTT.

The J gene is TRBJ1-1, the V gene TRBV5-4, with D uncertain. Per germline, CDR1 SGHNT and CDR2 YYREEE (reference sequence). CDR3 size: 16 residues. Trimming shortened V by 0 bases and J by 0 bases, and 12 bases separated the two germline ends. CDR3 amino acids: CASSLDGVILNTEAFF. The CDR3 bases are TGTGCCAGCAGCTTGGACGGGGTAATACTGAACACTGAAGCTTTCTTT.

This rearrangement joins TRBV6-6 to TRBJ1-3, with unresolved D. This CDR3 spans 14 amino acids. V was cut by 7 bases and J by 4 bases, with 14 bases left in between. Germline CDR1 and CDR2: MNHNY and SVGAGI (reference sequence). The CDR3 reads CASTQSLTGNTIYF. CDR3 sequence (DNA): TGTGCCAGCACTCAAAGCTTAACCGGAAACACCATATATTTT.

This sequence joins TRBV27 and TRBJ1-6; perhaps TRBD1 as D (6 bases). Trimming left V 2 bases short and J 0 bases short, with 11 bases between. Germline loops: CDR1 MNHEY, CDR2 SMNVEV (reference sequence). This CDR3 contains 17 residues. CDR3 in DNA: TGTGCCAGCAGTTTAAATAACAGGGTCTCCTATAATTCACCCCTCCACTTT. This sequence encodes CASSLNNRVSYNSPLHF.

The chain combines TRBV30 with TRBJ1-1; the D gene is possibly TRBD1 (5 bases). This CDR3 comprises 12 residues. The germline V gene encodes CDR1 GTSNPN and CDR2 SVGIG (reference sequence). V lost 3 bases, J lost 8 bases, and 13 bases lay in between. CDR3 sequence reads: CAWSLSGAEAFF. DNA of the CDR3: TGTGCCTGGAGCCTAAGTGGGGCGGAAGCTTTCTTT.

This clone was picked up one time. CDR3 sequence reads: CASTPSETALYEQYF. The CDR3 DNA reads TGTGCCAGCACCCCCTCCGAGACAGCTCTCTACGAGCAGTACTTC. The chain carries TRBV6-5 and TRBJ2-7; D may be TRBD1 (5 bases). CDR3 length equals 15 residues. Germline assignment: CDR1 MNHEY and CDR2 SVGAGI. The V gene lost 7 bases and the J gene lost 3 bases, with 19 bases spanning the gap.

This clone was observed a single time. The chain recombines TRBV5-6 with TRBJ1-5, with D unresolved. The CDR3 consists of 15 residues. Germline CDR1 and CDR2: SGHDT and YYEEEE. Trimming removed 1 base at V and 3 bases at J, with 11 bases between. The CDR3 reads CASSLRGIDNQPQHF. Here the CDR3 DNA reads TGTGCCAGCAGCTTGAGAGGGATAGACAATCAGCCCCAGCATTTT.

The V call is TRBV7-6, the J call TRBJ2-4, with 8 bases lining up with TRBD2. This CDR3 has 18 amino acids. Trimming removed 0 bases from V and 4 bases from J; junction bases left unmatched: 11. Germline V gene sequence: CDR1 SGHVS, CDR2 FNYEAQ. The CDR3 sequence is CASSLAGSGAGVKNIQYF. The CDR3 nucleotides are TGTGCCAGCAGCTTAGCGGGGTCGGGAGCGGGGGTAAAAAACATTCAGTACTTC.

This clone appeared a single time. The V call is TRBV7-9, the J call TRBJ1-2, with TRBD1 matching 7 bases. V trimming: 5 bases; J trimming: 0 bases; junction bases outside the gene matches: 6. The germline gives CDR1 SEHNR, CDR2 FQNEAQ (reference sequence). The CDR3 runs 15 residues. The CDR3 sequence is CASSPGQAPNYGYTF. CDR3 bases: TGTGCCAGCAGCCCTGGACAGGCCCCTAACTATGGCTACACCTTC.

The gene calls are TRBV18 and TRBJ1-1; no definite D call. Deletions cut 4 bases from V and 3 bases from J, with 18 bases between. Germline loops: CDR1 KGHSH, CDR2 LQKENI. The CDR3 consists of 16 residues. The CDR3 nucleotides are TGTGCCAGCTCACGTCGTTTGGTCGGGTTAGACACTGAAGCTTTCTTT. Translation: CASSRRLVGLDTEAFF.

The chain couples TRBV18 to TRBJ2-1; TRBD1 agrees at 7 bases. Per germline, CDR1 KGHSH and CDR2 LQKENI. This CDR3 has 14 amino acids. V trimming: 1 base; J trimming: 12 bases; junction bases outside the gene matches: 9. CDR3 amino acids: CASSPRQQGSGQFF. For the CDR3, the DNA is TGTGCCAGCTCACCACGTCAACAGGGGAGTGGGCAGTTCTTC.

Points on this clone: This CDR3 is also generated by other DNA sequences in the sample. The chain recombines TRBV7-3 with TRBJ1-1; D not resolved. Trimming cost V 3 bases and J 0 bases, with 5 bases left between them. The CDR3 runs 13 residues. CDR1 and CDR2 (germline): SGHTA, FQGTGA. This CDR3 reads CASSLQVNTEAFF. Written as DNA, the CDR3 is TGTGCCAGCAGCTTGCAGGTGAACACTGAAGCTTTCTTT.